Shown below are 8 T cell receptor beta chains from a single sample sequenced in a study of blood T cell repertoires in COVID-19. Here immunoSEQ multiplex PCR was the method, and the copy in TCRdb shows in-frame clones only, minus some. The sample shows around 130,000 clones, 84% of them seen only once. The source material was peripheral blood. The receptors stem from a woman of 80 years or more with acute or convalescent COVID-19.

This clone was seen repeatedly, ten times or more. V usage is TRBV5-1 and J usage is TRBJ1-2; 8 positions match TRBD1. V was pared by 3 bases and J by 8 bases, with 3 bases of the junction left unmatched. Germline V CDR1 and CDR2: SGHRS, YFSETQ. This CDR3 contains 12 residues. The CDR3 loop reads CASSSTGEGYTF. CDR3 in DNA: TGCGCCAGCAGCTCGACAGGGGAGGGCTACACCTTC.

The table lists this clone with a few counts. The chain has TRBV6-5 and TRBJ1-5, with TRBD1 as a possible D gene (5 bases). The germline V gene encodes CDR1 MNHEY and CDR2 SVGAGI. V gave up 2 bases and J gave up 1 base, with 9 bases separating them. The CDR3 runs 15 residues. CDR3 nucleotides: TGTGCCAGCAGTTACCAAAAGGGGAGCAATCAGCCCCAGCATTTT. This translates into CASSYQKGSNQPQHF.

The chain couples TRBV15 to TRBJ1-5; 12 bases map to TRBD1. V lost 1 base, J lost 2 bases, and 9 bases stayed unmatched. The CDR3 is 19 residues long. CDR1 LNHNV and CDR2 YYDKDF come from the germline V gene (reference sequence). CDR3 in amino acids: CATSRGGTGGRVGNQPQHF. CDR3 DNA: TGTGCCACCAGCAGAGGGGGGACAGGGGGCCGCGTGGGCAATCAGCCCCAGCATTTT. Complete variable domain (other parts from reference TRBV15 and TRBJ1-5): DAMVIQNPRYQVTQFGKPVTLSCSQTLNHNVMYWYQQKSSQAPKLLFHYYDKDFNNEADTPDNFQSRRPNTSFCFLDIRSPGLGDTAMYLCATSRGGTGGRVGNQPQHFGDGTRLSIL.

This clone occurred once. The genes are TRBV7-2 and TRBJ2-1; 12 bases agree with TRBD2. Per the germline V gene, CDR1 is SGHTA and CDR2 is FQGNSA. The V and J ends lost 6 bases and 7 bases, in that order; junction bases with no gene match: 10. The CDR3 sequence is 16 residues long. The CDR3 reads CASSYSSGGAGNEQFF. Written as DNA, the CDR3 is TGTGCCAGCAGTTACTCTAGCGGGGGGGCAGGGAATGAGCAGTTCTTC.

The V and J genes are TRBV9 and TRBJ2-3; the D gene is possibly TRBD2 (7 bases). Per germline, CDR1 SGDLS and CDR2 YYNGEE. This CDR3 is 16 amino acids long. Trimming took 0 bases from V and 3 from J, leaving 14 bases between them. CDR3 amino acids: CASSVVGGGPTDTQYF. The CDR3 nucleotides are TGTGCCAGCAGCGTAGTAGGGGGGGGCCCGACAGATACGCAGTATTTT.

CDR3 coding DNA: TGTGCCAGCAGTGGTCAGGGGCTCCCTTCTCAGCCCCAGCATTTT. Its protein is CASSGQGLPSQPQHF. The chain combines TRBV2 with TRBJ1-5; perhaps TRBD1 as D (6 bases). Trimming took off 4 bases at V and 6 bases at J, with 16 bases between the two ends. The CDR3 consists of 15 residues. The germline V gene has CDR1 SNHLY and CDR2 FYNNEI.

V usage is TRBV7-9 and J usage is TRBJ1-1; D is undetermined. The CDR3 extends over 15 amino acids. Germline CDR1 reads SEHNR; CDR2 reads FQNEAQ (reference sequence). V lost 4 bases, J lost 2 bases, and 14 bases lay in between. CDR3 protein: CASSYRGGLNTEAFF. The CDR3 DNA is TGTGCCAGCAGCTACCGCGGCGGCCTTAACACTGAAGCTTTCTTT.

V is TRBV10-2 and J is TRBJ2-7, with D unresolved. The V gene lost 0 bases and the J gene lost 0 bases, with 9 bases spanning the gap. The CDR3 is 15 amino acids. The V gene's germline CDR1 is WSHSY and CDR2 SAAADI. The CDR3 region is CASSESIVSSYEQYF. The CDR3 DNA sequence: TGCGCCAGCAGTGAGTCGATTGTTAGCTCCTACGAGCAGTACTTC.